This is a list of T cell receptor beta chains from one sample in a study of spatial heterogeneity in lung cancer. TCRdb re-called the 5' RACE reads with MiXCR, one entry per CDR3 protein. The table has 7,300 or so distinct CDR3 sequences, about a sixth seen once. Sequenced here: normal lung tissue next to the tumor, sampled at surgery. The receptors stem from a male donor with early-stage non-small cell lung cancer. CDR3s include the opening cysteine and the closing phenylalanine or tryptophan. D genes are given only for firm matches. Clone size appears in some rows only: once, few, many, or a class for an expanded clone.

clone size: large; J gene: TRBJ2-3; D gene: TRBD2; V gene: TRBV4-2; CDR3 DNA: TGTGCCAGCAGCCAAGGTAGCGGGGGGGCAACAGATACGCAGTATTTT; CDR3 protein: CASSQGSGGATDTQYF
clone size: .; J gene: TRBJ2-7; D gene: TRBD2; V gene: TRBV13; CDR3 DNA: TGTGCCAGCAGCTTTTATCAGCGGGAGTACGAGCAGTACTTC; CDR3 protein: CASSFYQREYEQYF
clone size: .; J gene: TRBJ1-4; D gene: .; V gene: TRBV20-1; CDR3 DNA: TGCAGTGCTTCGACAATAAACCGGGAAAAACTGTTTTTT; CDR3 protein: CSASTINREKLFF
clone size: many; J gene: TRBJ2-1; D gene: .; V gene: TRBV7-9; CDR3 DNA: TGTGCCAGCAGCTTAGAGTACAGGGTAGCTGAGCAGTTCTTC; CDR3 protein: CASSLEYRVAEQFF
clone size: .; J gene: TRBJ2-1; D gene: TRBD1; V gene: TRBV28; CDR3 DNA: TGTGCCAGCAGTCGGACAGGGACCTACAATGAGCAGTTCTTC; CDR3 protein: CASSRTGTYNEQFF
clone size: many; J gene: TRBJ2-5; D gene: TRBD2; V gene: TRBV7-7; CDR3 DNA: TGTGCTAGCAGCTTAGGACTCCCGGGACTAGCCGGAGGAGAGACCCAGTACTTC; CDR3 protein: CASSLGLPGLAGGETQYF
clone size: large; J gene: TRBJ2-1; D gene: TRBD2; V gene: TRBV7-2; CDR3 DNA: TGTGCCAGCAGCTCAGGACTAGCCTCCGCTGAGCAGTTCTTC; CDR3 protein: CASSSGLASAEQFF
clone size: .; J gene: TRBJ2-7; D gene: .; V gene: TRBV28; CDR3 DNA: TGTGCCAGCAGTTTTCCCACCTCCTACGAGCAGTACTTC; CDR3 protein: CASSFPTSYEQYF
clone size: few; J gene: TRBJ2-7; D gene: .; V gene: TRBV29-1; CDR3 DNA: TGCAGCGTTTCGGCTGGCGAGCAGTACTTC; CDR3 protein: CSVSAGEQYF
clone size: .; J gene: TRBJ2-1; D gene: .; V gene: TRBV18; CDR3 DNA: TGTGCCAGCTCACCACCGGTAAGCAATGAGCAGTTCTTC; CDR3 protein: CASSPPVSNEQFF
clone size: few; J gene: TRBJ2-3; D gene: .; V gene: TRBV21-1; CDR3 DNA: TGTGCCAGCAGCAAAGTGGGAGCGGTGACCACAGATACGCAGTATTTT; CDR3 protein: CASSKVGAVTTDTQYF
clone size: few; J gene: TRBJ1-2; D gene: .; V gene: TRBV5-1; CDR3 DNA: TGCGCCAGCAACGTGGGACAATTAGGCTATGGCTACACCTTC; CDR3 protein: CASNVGQLGYGYTF
clone size: many; J gene: TRBJ2-5; D gene: TRBD2; V gene: TRBV5-6; CDR3 DNA: TGTGCCAGCAGATTCCGCCGACTAGCGGAAGAGACCCAGTACTTC; CDR3 protein: CASRFRRLAEETQYF
clone size: .; J gene: TRBJ2-7; D gene: .; V gene: TRBV5-4; CDR3 DNA: TGTGCCAGCAGCTCGGGTGCGGGGGCCCCTACGCAGCAGTACTTC; CDR3 protein: CASSSGAGAPTQQYF
clone size: .; J gene: TRBJ2-3; D gene: TRBD2; V gene: TRBV18; CDR3 DNA: TGTGCCAGCTCACCATTAGCGGGAGTTGTGGATACGCAGTATTTT; CDR3 protein: CASSPLAGVVDTQYF
clone size: many; J gene: TRBJ1-5; D gene: .; V gene: TRBV7-6; CDR3 DNA: TGTGCCAGCAGCTTAGTAGCGGGTTACAATCAGCCCCAGCATTTT; CDR3 protein: CASSLVAGYNQPQHF
clone size: many; J gene: TRBJ2-7; D gene: .; V gene: TRBV9; CDR3 DNA: TGTGCCAGCAGCGCCGACAGCTCCTACGAGCAGTACTTC; CDR3 protein: CASSADSSYEQYF
clone size: .; J gene: TRBJ2-7; D gene: TRBD1; V gene: TRBV2; CDR3 DNA: TGTGCCAGCAGTGACCCGGGACAGACTCGCTACGAGCAGTACTTC; CDR3 protein: CASSDPGQTRYEQYF
clone size: .; J gene: TRBJ2-5; D gene: .; V gene: TRBV10-3; CDR3 DNA: TGTGCCATCACGCGCGGCCGTCAAGAGACCCAGTACTTC; CDR3 protein: CAITRGRQETQYF
clone size: many; J gene: TRBJ1-1; D gene: .; V gene: TRBV20-1; CDR3 DNA: TGCAGTGCTTTGGGACGGGGAAGGACTGAAGCTTTCTTT; CDR3 protein: CSALGRGRTEAFF
clone size: few; J gene: TRBJ2-5; D gene: .; V gene: TRBV20-1; CDR3 DNA: TGCAGTGCTCAAAGCGGACAAGAGACCCAGTACTTC; CDR3 protein: CSAQSGQETQYF
clone size: once; J gene: TRBJ2-1; D gene: .; V gene: TRBV5-1; CDR3 DNA: TGCGCCAGCAGCTTTCCCTATCCGGGACCGGGATTCAATGAGCAGTTCTTC; CDR3 protein: CASSFPYPGPGFNEQFF
clone size: few; J gene: TRBJ2-1; D gene: .; V gene: TRBV28; CDR3 DNA: TGTGCCAGCAGTTTGGTCTGGAGAAATGAGCAGTTCTTC; CDR3 protein: CASSLVWRNEQFF
clone size: medium-sized; J gene: TRBJ1-4; D gene: .; V gene: TRBV5-1; CDR3 DNA: TGCGCCAGCAGCTTGGAGGGGATGGGGGAAAAACTGTTTTTT; CDR3 protein: CASSLEGMGEKLFF
clone size: medium-sized; J gene: TRBJ1-6; D gene: .; V gene: TRBV3-1; CDR3 DNA: TGTGCCAGCAGCCAATTGACAGATAATTCACCCCTCCACTTT; CDR3 protein: CASSQLTDNSPLHF
clone size: .; J gene: TRBJ1-2; D gene: TRBD1; V gene: TRBV28; CDR3 DNA: TGTGCCAGCAGTTTTGTGGGACAGGTCAATGGCTACACCTTC; CDR3 protein: CASSFVGQVNGYTF
clone size: medium-sized; J gene: TRBJ2-3; D gene: TRBD1; V gene: TRBV27; CDR3 DNA: TGTGCCAGCAGTCCATTCCAGGGGGCCACAGATACGCAGTATTTT; CDR3 protein: CASSPFQGATDTQYF
clone size: medium-sized; J gene: TRBJ1-1; D gene: .; V gene: TRBV7-9; CDR3 DNA: TGTGCCAGCAGCTTACAGGGATCCGTGAACACTGAAGCTTTCTTT; CDR3 protein: CASSLQGSVNTEAFF
clone size: many; J gene: TRBJ2-5; D gene: TRBD1; V gene: TRBV7-9; CDR3 DNA: TGTGCCAGCAGCTCCCGGACAGGGCTTAAAGAGACCCAGTACTTC; CDR3 protein: CASSSRTGLKETQYF
clone size: few; J gene: TRBJ2-5; D gene: .; V gene: TRBV20-1; CDR3 DNA: TGCAGTGCTAGAGCCCTACAGTCAGAGACCCAGTACTTC; CDR3 protein: CSARALQSETQYF
clone size: few; J gene: TRBJ1-1; D gene: .; V gene: TRBV29-1; CDR3 DNA: TGCAGCGTTGAAGGGACTGAGAACACTGAAGCTTTCTTT; CDR3 protein: CSVEGTENTEAFF
clone size: many; J gene: TRBJ2-5; D gene: .; V gene: TRBV6-5; CDR3 DNA: TGTGCCAGCAGTTACCAGGGAGCGGCCCAGTACTTC; CDR3 protein: CASSYQGAAQYF
clone size: few; J gene: TRBJ2-5; D gene: .; V gene: TRBV6-1; CDR3 DNA: TGTGCCAGCAGCGATGAGCGGCAAGAGACCCAGTACTTC; CDR3 protein: CASSDERQETQYF
clone size: few; J gene: TRBJ2-7; D gene: .; V gene: TRBV28; CDR3 DNA: TGTGCCAGCAGTTTAAGGGGGGCTGGGTACGAGCAGTACTTC; CDR3 protein: CASSLRGAGYEQYF
clone size: few; J gene: TRBJ1-5; D gene: .; V gene: TRBV7-9; CDR3 DNA: TGTGCCAGCAGCTTAGGGCAGGGAAGCAATCAGCCCCAGCATTTT; CDR3 protein: CASSLGQGSNQPQHF
clone size: .; J gene: TRBJ1-1; D gene: .; V gene: TRBV11-2; CDR3 DNA: TGTGCCAGCAGCTCCGGGGTTTTCAACACTGAAGCTTTCTTT; CDR3 protein: CASSSGVFNTEAFF
clone size: few; J gene: TRBJ2-5; D gene: TRBD2; V gene: TRBV11-3; CDR3 DNA: TGTGCCAGCAGCGCCGGGACTAGCGGATCCCAAGAGACCCAGTACTTC; CDR3 protein: CASSAGTSGSQETQYF
clone size: few; J gene: TRBJ2-1; D gene: TRBD2; V gene: TRBV19; CDR3 DNA: TGTGCCAGTAGTATTTCTCTTACTTGGGTAGCGGGAGGAAATGAGCAGTTCTTC; CDR3 protein: CASSISLTWVAGGNEQFF
clone size: many; J gene: TRBJ1-1; D gene: .; V gene: TRBV20-1; CDR3 DNA: TGCAGTGCTAGAGATCAAGGGGTACGGAACACTGAAGCTTTCTTT; CDR3 protein: CSARDQGVRNTEAFF
clone size: few; J gene: TRBJ2-3; D gene: .; V gene: TRBV7-3; CDR3 DNA: TGTGCCTCTAAAGGTGGAGAAGGGGATACGCAGTATTTT; CDR3 protein: CASKGGEGDTQYF
clone size: .; J gene: TRBJ2-1; D gene: TRBD2; V gene: TRBV6-5; CDR3 DNA: TGTGCCGGCAGTAGGACTAGCGGGGCCGAGCAGTTCTTC; CDR3 protein: CAGSRTSGAEQFF
clone size: many; J gene: TRBJ2-1; D gene: .; V gene: TRBV4-3; CDR3 DNA: TGCGCCAGCAGCCATCTGGGGGCGGCTAATGAGCAGTTCTTC; CDR3 protein: CASSHLGAANEQFF
clone size: few; J gene: TRBJ2-7; D gene: .; V gene: TRBV12-3/TRBV12-4; CDR3 DNA: TGTGCCAGCAGTTTTAAGAGGGGACGGAGAGACGAGCAGTACTTC; CDR3 protein: CASSFKRGRRDEQYF
clone size: medium-sized; J gene: TRBJ2-7; D gene: TRBD1; V gene: TRBV18; CDR3 DNA: TGTGCCAGCTCACCCCAGGGGGCCTACGAGCAGTACTTC; CDR3 protein: CASSPQGAYEQYF
clone size: .; J gene: TRBJ2-1; D gene: TRBD2; V gene: TRBV4-2; CDR3 DNA: TGTGCCAGCAGCCAAGATAGCGGGGACTACAATGAGCAGTTCTTC; CDR3 protein: CASSQDSGDYNEQFF
clone size: many; J gene: TRBJ2-5; D gene: TRBD1; V gene: TRBV7-3; CDR3 DNA: TGTGCCAGCAGCGCAGGGGACAGGGGAGGGCAAGAGACCCAGTACTTC; CDR3 protein: CASSAGDRGGQETQYF
clone size: medium-sized; J gene: TRBJ1-6; D gene: .; V gene: TRBV12-3/TRBV12-4; CDR3 DNA: TGTGCCAGCAGGCGACACGAGGACAATAATTCACCCCTCCACTTT; CDR3 protein: CASRRHEDNNSPLHF
clone size: medium-sized; J gene: TRBJ1-2; D gene: .; V gene: TRBV29-1; CDR3 DNA: TGCAGCGTTGAATCGGCAGGGGCTGGCTATGGCTACACCTTC; CDR3 protein: CSVESAGAGYGYTF
clone size: many; J gene: TRBJ1-5; D gene: .; V gene: TRBV6-6; CDR3 DNA: TGTGCCAGCAGTCCGGACAGCTTCAATCAGCCCCAGCATTTT; CDR3 protein: CASSPDSFNQPQHF